The 14 T cell receptor beta chains in this list originate from one sample, sequenced in a study of blood T cell repertoires in COVID-19. Libraries were prepared by immunoSEQ multiplex PCR; TCRdb keeps only in-frame clonotypes and omits some of them. The sample lists around 360,000 clones, about 90% seen once, with less than 2.5% in the top ten. Sequences were obtained from PBMCs or T cells enriched from blood (not recorded which). The receptors stem from a man between 35 and 55 years old in a cohort exposed to, infected with or recovered from COVID-19 (not recorded which).

This clone was recorded a few times. This chain connects TRBV7-7 to TRBJ2-1, with TRBD2 matching 10 bases. Germline loops: CDR1 SSHAT, CDR2 FNYEAQ (reference sequence). J gave up 4 bases and V 1 base, and 4 bases lay outside the gene matches. The CDR3 sequence is 16 residues long. CDR3 sequence: CASSLESSGGYNEQFF. The DNA for the CDR3 is TGTGCCAGCAGCTTAGAATCTAGCGGGGGTTACAATGAGCAGTTCTTC.

The V and J genes are TRBV19 and TRBJ1-5; 7 positions match TRBD1. The germline V gene has CDR1 LNHDA and CDR2 SQIVND (reference sequence). J gave up 7 bases and V 5 bases, and 5 bases lay outside the gene matches. The CDR3 extends over 13 amino acids. CDR3 sequence: CASSRDSEQPQHF. The CDR3 coding sequence is TGTGCCAGTAGTCGGGACAGTGAGCAGCCCCAGCATTTT.

V gene TRBV7-9 combines with J gene TRBJ2-3; 10 bases fit TRBD1. V was clipped by 5 bases and J by 2 bases; unmatched bases: 4. This CDR3 region has 15 residues. The germline gives CDR1 SEHNR, CDR2 FQNEAQ (reference sequence). The CDR3 DNA reads as TGTGCCAGCAGCACAGGACAGGGGGACACAGATACGCAGTATTTT. This gives the protein CASSTGQGDTDTQYF. Variable domain in full (rest from reference TRBV7-9 and TRBJ2-3): DTGVSQNPRHKITKRGQNVTFRCDPISEHNRLYWYRQTLGQGPEFLTYFQNEAQLEKSRLLSDRFSAERPKGSFSTLEIQRTEQGDSAMYLCASSTGQGDTDTQYFGPGTRLTVL.

This clone was observed a handful of times. This chain joins TRBV6-5 and TRBJ2-7; the match to TRBD1 covers 9 bases. In germline, CDR1 is MNHEY, CDR2 SVGAGI. With 0 bases clipped from V and 6 bases from J, the junction kept 6 bases outside the gene matches. CDR3 length equals 15 residues. The CDR3 DNA reads TGTGCCAGCAGTTACTCAGGGACAGGGTGGAGCGAGCAGTACTTC. Translation: CASSYSGTGWSEQYF.

V and J are TRBV4-1 and TRBJ2-3; a possible D gene is TRBD2 (5 bases). V lost 1 base, J lost 1 base, and 12 bases lay in between. Looked up from germline, CDR1 is MGHRA and CDR2 is YSYEKL. The length of the CDR3 is 16 residues. As DNA, the CDR3 is TGCGCCAGCAGCCAAGGAGAGTGGGGAGGCACAGATACGCAGTATTTT. This translates into CASSQGEWGGTDTQYF.

The rearrangement uses TRBV2 and TRBJ1-2; maybe TRBD1 (6 bases). Looked up from germline, CDR1 is SNHLY and CDR2 is FYNNEI. The CDR3 loop spans 13 amino acids. Trimming removed 7 bases at V and 2 bases at J, with 11 bases between. CDR3 DNA: TGTGCCAGCACCCGGACAGTCAACTATGGCTACACCTTC. Its translation is CASTRTVNYGYTF.

This sequence joins TRBV27 and TRBJ2-1; 8 nucleotides align to TRBD1. The CDR3 is 15 amino acids. Germline V CDR1 and CDR2: MNHEY, SMNVEV (reference sequence). With V trimmed by 1 base and J by 9 bases, 8 bases remained unmatched. CDR3 nucleotide sequence: TGTGCCAGCAGTTTATACGGACAGGGTGAGGGTGAGCAGTTCTTC. Protein sequence: CASSLYGQGEGEQFF.

This clone has only one observation. The chain has TRBV10-1 and TRBJ2-7; the D gene is possibly TRBD1 (9 bases). The CDR3 runs to 17 residues. CDR1 and CDR2 (germline): WNHNN, SYGVQD (reference sequence). Trimming removed 8 bases from V and 7 bases from J, with 30 bases in between. The CDR3 here is CASAGTGIGSGAREQYF. CDR3 sequence (DNA): TGCGCCAGCGCCGGGACAGGGATCGGTAGCGGGGCTCGGGAGCAGTACTTC.

The J gene is TRBJ1-5, the V gene TRBV28; 9 positions agree with TRBD1. Trimming removed 6 bases from V and 2 bases from J; junction bases left unmatched: 8. From germline, CDR1 is MDHEN and CDR2 SYDVKM. The CDR3 runs 16 residues. In nucleotides, the CDR3 is TGTGCCAGCAGATCCACAGGGGGCAGAGGCAATCAGCCCCAGCATTTT. Residues: CASRSTGGRGNQPQHF.

This clone came up a few times. The chain carries TRBV5-4 and TRBJ1-1; the D is unclear. V dropped 2 bases and J dropped 1 base, with 9 bases sitting between them. The length of the CDR3 is 14 residues. CDR1 SGHNT and CDR2 YYREEE come from the germline V gene (reference sequence). DNA of the CDR3: TGTGCCAGCAGCTTTGGTGGCACGAACACTGAAGCTTTCTTT. Translated: CASSFGGTNTEAFF.

The chain joins TRBV3-1 (or the pseudogene TRBV3-2) to TRBJ2-7, with TRBD2 matching 13 bases. There are 17 residues in the CDR3. Per germline, CDR1 LGHDT and CDR2 YNNKEL (reference sequence). V shed 4 bases and J 0 bases; nucleotides not matched to a gene: 6. CDR3 loop: CASSPETSGRFSYEQYF. The CDR3 coding sequence is TGTGCCAGCAGCCCAGAGACTAGCGGGAGGTTCTCCTACGAGCAGTACTTC.

The table lists this clone with a few counts. The chain has TRBV9 and TRBJ2-1, with TRBD2 matching over 11 bases. The CDR3 spans 15 residues. Germline V lookup: CDR1 SGDLS, CDR2 YYNGEE. With V trimmed by 0 bases and J by 8 bases, 4 bases remained unmatched. The CDR3 here is CASSVELAGVDEQFF. CDR3 in DNA: TGTGCCAGCAGCGTAGAACTAGCGGGAGTTGATGAGCAGTTCTTC.

The genes are TRBV30 and TRBJ2-7; TRBD1 matches at 8 bases. Germline CDR1 and CDR2: GTSNPN and SVGIG (reference sequence). The CDR3 is made up of 14 amino acids. Trimming at V came to 3 bases and at J to 4 bases, leaving 8 bases not matched to a gene. This CDR3 reads CAWSAGTGGYEQYF. As DNA, the CDR3 is TGTGCCTGGAGCGCTGGGACAGGAGGATACGAGCAGTACTTC.

V usage is TRBV27 and J usage is TRBJ2-7; TRBD1 matches 9 bases. The CDR3 has 17 residues. V lost 5 bases, J lost 4 bases, and 15 bases stayed unmatched. Germline loops: CDR1 MNHEY, CDR2 SMNVEV (reference sequence). CDR3 protein: CASSQTPQQGAKYEQYF. CDR3 sequence (DNA): TGTGCCAGCAGTCAAACCCCGCAACAGGGGGCGAAGTACGAGCAGTACTTC.